Sequencing of this T cell receptor (beta chain) was carried out in a study of blood T cell repertoires in COVID-19. Study in general: Acute and convalescent COVID-19 samples came from the United States, Italy and Spain. PBMCs, B-cell-depleted T cells, or T cells were the source of the cDNA or gDNA that made up the material.

Germline-derived CDR1 and CDR2 are MNHEY and SMNVEV (reference sequence). The ends lost 5 bases at V and 11 bases at J; junction bases unmatched: 17. CDR3 length equals 15 residues. As originally analysed: Scientists estimated how many nucleated cells there were by amplifying reference gene primers. Sequenced by immunoSEQ multiplex PCR; TCRdb stores in-frame clones only, minus some. The V and J calls and the clone size are those of that table, but D and trimming were determined from the DNA. The data show roughly 380,000 clones, around 84% seen once. This TCR was sampled from a human donor with acute or convalescent COVID-19. The donor label of this sample is uncertain. The specimen sequenced was peripheral blood. The V and J genes are TRBV27 and TRBJ1-2, with 7 bases identical to TRBD1. This CDR3 is CASSPLRGTVSFYTF. The DNA of the CDR3 is TGTGCCAGCAGTCCCCTCCGCGGGACAGTGAGTTTTTACACCTTC.